Listed below are T cell receptor beta chains from one sample, sequenced in a study of shared clonotypes between healthy human individuals. This table comes from immunoSEQ multiplex PCR, and its TCRdb copy is limited to in-frame clones, with some not included. Among some 800,000 clones, 80% to 95% were seen once, and the ten largest hold 24%. Material for sequencing was naive CD8+ T cells sorted from blood. Receptors originate from a young man in good health. Each CDR3 is given with its conserved first and last residue. Each record gives: CDR3 DNA, CDR3 protein, clone size, D gene, V gene, J gene. D genes are given only for firm matches. Some rows mark clone size as missing; the rest say once, few, many or name a class of expanded clone.

CDR3nt: TGTGCCACCAGCAATGGACAGCTCTCCTACAATGAGCAGTTCTTC
CDR3aa: CATSNGQLSYNEQFF
abundance: -
d_gene: -
v_gene: TRBV15
j_gene: TRBJ2-1

CDR3nt: TGTGCCAGCAGTTACTCACAAGGGAATGAGCAGTTCTTC
CDR3aa: CASSYSQGNEQFF
abundance: -
d_gene: -
v_gene: TRBV6-5
j_gene: TRBJ2-1

CDR3nt: TGCGCCAGCAGTGAGTCGAACGGGAGGACGGCCTATGAGCAGTTCTTC
CDR3aa: CASSESNGRTAYEQFF
abundance: once
d_gene: TRBD2
v_gene: TRBV10-2
j_gene: TRBJ2-1

CDR3nt: TGTGCCAGCAGTACAGGGTTGGAGCAGTACTTC
CDR3aa: CASSTGLEQYF
abundance: -
d_gene: -
v_gene: TRBV27
j_gene: TRBJ2-7

CDR3nt: TGCGCCAGCAGCCACACGGGCGCGAACACTGAAGCTTTCTTT
CDR3aa: CASSHTGANTEAFF
abundance: -
d_gene: -
v_gene: TRBV4-1
j_gene: TRBJ1-1

CDR3nt: TGTGCCAGCAGCTTAGGGGGTTCCTACAATGAGCAGTTCTTC
CDR3aa: CASSLGGSYNEQFF
abundance: -
d_gene: -
v_gene: TRBV11-2
j_gene: TRBJ2-1

CDR3nt: TGTGCCAGCAGTGGATTTCTAGCGGGAGCGTTCTACGAGCAGTACTTC
CDR3aa: CASSGFLAGAFYEQYF
abundance: -
d_gene: TRBD2
v_gene: TRBV2
j_gene: TRBJ2-7

CDR3nt: TGTGCCAGCAGTTACCTAGCTCTAGGGGAGGGCGAGCAGTACTTC
CDR3aa: CASSYLALGEGEQYF
abundance: -
d_gene: TRBD2
v_gene: TRBV6-5
j_gene: TRBJ2-7

CDR3nt: TGTGCCAGAAGCGGTGGGAGACAAGCCAAAAACATTCAGTACTTC
CDR3aa: CARSGGRQAKNIQYF
abundance: -
d_gene: -
v_gene: TRBV5-3
j_gene: TRBJ2-4

CDR3nt: TGTGCCAGCAGAGTGGGGGGTTCCCCCCTGCAGTTCTTC
CDR3aa: CASRVGGSPLQFF
abundance: -
d_gene: -
v_gene: TRBV27
j_gene: TRBJ2-1

CDR3nt: TGTGCCAGCAGCTCGGGATATAGCGGGATCGACGAGCAGTACTTC
CDR3aa: CASSSGYSGIDEQYF
abundance: -
d_gene: TRBD2
v_gene: TRBV11-3
j_gene: TRBJ2-7

CDR3nt: TGTGCCAGCAGCCAAAAAATGGGGCAGTTGTTGAACACTGAAGCTTTCTTT
CDR3aa: CASSQKMGQLLNTEAFF
abundance: -
d_gene: -
v_gene: TRBV14
j_gene: TRBJ1-1

CDR3nt: TGTGCAAGTCGCTTCGATCCGAAGGGGGGCACTGAAGCTTTCTTT
CDR3aa: CASRFDPKGGTEAFF
abundance: -
d_gene: -
v_gene: TRBV12-2
j_gene: TRBJ1-1

CDR3nt: TGCAGCGTGCCGCTAGATTTCTCCTACAATGAGCAGTTCTTC
CDR3aa: CSVPLDFSYNEQFF
abundance: -
d_gene: -
v_gene: TRBV29-1
j_gene: TRBJ2-1

CDR3nt: TGTGCCAGCAGCTTGATTCAGGGAGGGGAGGATACGCAGTATTTT
CDR3aa: CASSLIQGGEDTQYF
abundance: -
d_gene: TRBD2
v_gene: TRBV5-4
j_gene: TRBJ2-3

CDR3nt: TGTGCCAGCAGTTTAATTTTGGGAGGGACAGCCTATGAGCAGTTCTTC
CDR3aa: CASSLILGGTAYEQFF
abundance: once
d_gene: -
v_gene: TRBV27
j_gene: TRBJ2-1